This record covers a single T cell receptor beta chain. The data originate from a study of OX40 agonist ivuxolimab in advanced cancers. Study-wide context: Ivuxolimab is a fully human IgG2 antibody that activates OX40 (CD134). Patients undergoing dose escalation presented with hepatocellular carcinoma, melanoma, renal cell or head and neck cancer. The group had a mean age of around 64 years, ranged from about 20 to 85, and was around 82% male.

CDR1 and CDR2 (germline): SGHTA, FQGNSA. V was trimmed by 5 bases and J by 4 bases, leaving 14 bases between them. The CDR3 runs 14 residues. Some clones are missing from TCRdb's copy, which holds only in-frame ones; the method was immunoSEQ multiplex PCR. The sample yields 75,000 to 90,000 clones, about 88% seen once. The sequences come from CD4+ or CD8+ T cells sorted from blood, collected in a trial of the OX40 agonist ivuxolimab. This TCR was recovered from an adult with an advanced solid tumor such as melanoma, head and neck, liver or kidney cancer. This sequence joins TRBV7-2 and TRBJ1-1; D may be TRBD1 (6 bases). The CDR3 loop is CASSIPYRATEAFF. The DNA of the CDR3 is TGTGCCAGCAGCATACCTTACAGGGCCACTGAAGCTTTCTTT.